This T cell receptor beta chain was documented in a study of CD8 T cells in Susac syndrome. Looking at the study overall: When blood was collected, patients with Susac syndrome were therapy-naive, were taking corticosteroids, or were receiving intravenous immunoglobulin alone.

There are 13 residues in the CDR3. V lost 7 bases and J lost 1, with 8 bases in between. The germline CDR1 and CDR2 sequences are MNHEY and SVGAGI. cDNA came from roughly 0.53 to 1 ug RNA primed by random hexamers. In TCRdb, the immunoSEQ multiplex PCR reads were re-called with MiXCR into one record per CDR3 protein. The sample shows about 150,000 distinct CDR3 sequences, 85% to 95% of them seen only once. Material: CD4+ T cells from PBMCs. This clonotype was obtained from a human donor with Susac syndrome. V gene TRBV6-5 combines with J gene TRBJ1-3; D remains unclear. The CDR3, as DNA: TGTGCCAGCACGGAGCCGTCTGGAAACACCATATATTTT. Its protein is CASTEPSGNTIYF.